The next 4 T cell receptor beta chains were all read from a single sample in a study of blood T cell repertoires in COVID-19. Method: immunoSEQ multiplex PCR; TCRdb's copy keeps in-frame clones and lacks some. The sample yields tens of thousands of clones, roughly 89% seen once. Sequencing input: peripheral blood. The receptors shown here come from a man older than 75 with acute or convalescent COVID-19.

The chain carries TRBV3-1 (or the pseudogene TRBV3-2) and TRBJ2-1; a possible D gene is TRBD1 (5 bases). Between the trimmed V and J ends, which lost 0 bases and 4 bases, there was a span of 16 bases. The CDR3 is made up of 17 amino acids. CDR1 and CDR2 from the germline V gene are LGHDT and YNNKEL (reference sequence). In nucleotides, the CDR3 is TGTGCCAGCAGCCAAGATGTCCCTGACAGTATGTACAATGAGCAGTTCTTC. The encoded protein is CASSQDVPDSMYNEQFF.

In this sample, this clone turned up once. This chain connects TRBV11-2 to TRBJ2-3, with D perhaps TRBD2 (5 bases). Per germline, CDR1 SGHAT and CDR2 FQNNGV. V lost 2 bases and J lost 1, with 10 bases in between. The CDR3 has 15 amino acids. In DNA form, the CDR3 reads TGTGCCAGCAGCTTAAGGAGAGCGGGCACAGATACGCAGTATTTT. Encoded protein: CASSLRRAGTDTQYF.

The V and J genes are TRBV9 and TRBJ1-1; D may be TRBD1 (6 bases). Trimming left V 4 bases short and J 4 bases short, with 17 bases between. Germline CDR1 reads SGDLS; CDR2 reads YYNGEE. The CDR3 loop spans 15 amino acids. The CDR3 here is CASSTLPQGGTEAFF. The CDR3 DNA is TGTGCCAGCAGCACCCTACCACAGGGTGGCACTGAAGCTTTCTTT.

This chain links TRBV10-3 with TRBJ2-2; 10 nucleotides line up with TRBD2. CDR1 is ENHRY, CDR2 SYGVKD, per germline. There are 15 residues in the CDR3. The V gene end was trimmed by 4 bases and the J gene end by 4 bases; junction bases not matched to a gene: 3. The CDR3 is CAISGSGRGTGELFF. DNA for the CDR3: TGTGCCATCAGTGGAAGCGGGAGGGGCACCGGGGAGCTGTTTTTT.